This T cell receptor (beta chain) is from a study of CD8+ T cells in alopecia areata. Study conclusions and caveats: Possibly as an HLA-related effect, TCR sharing across patients appeared less clear than in mice. Affected scalp, especially in alopecia totalis/universalis, had a higher clonality than normal scalp did.

V lost 3 bases and J lost 6, with 12 bases in between. Germline V gene sequence: CDR1 GTSNPN, CDR2 SVGIG (reference sequence). The CDR3 extends over 12 amino acids. This clone was found once. Its specificity is not known. Once RNA had been extracted, it was reverse transcribed into cDNA to act as the sequencing template. TCRdb's copy holds only in-frame clones and misses some; the assay was immunoSEQ multiplex PCR. The sample contains fewer than 110,000 clones, less than 70% of which appear only once. This sequence joins TRBV30 and TRBJ2-7; a weak D match, TRBD2 (7 bases). Material: CD4+ T cells sorted from blood. The clonotype originates from a human donor in good health. CDR3 sequence (DNA): TGTGCCTGGAGCAAGGGGGGGCCCGAGCAGTACTTC. This encodes CAWSKGGPEQYF.